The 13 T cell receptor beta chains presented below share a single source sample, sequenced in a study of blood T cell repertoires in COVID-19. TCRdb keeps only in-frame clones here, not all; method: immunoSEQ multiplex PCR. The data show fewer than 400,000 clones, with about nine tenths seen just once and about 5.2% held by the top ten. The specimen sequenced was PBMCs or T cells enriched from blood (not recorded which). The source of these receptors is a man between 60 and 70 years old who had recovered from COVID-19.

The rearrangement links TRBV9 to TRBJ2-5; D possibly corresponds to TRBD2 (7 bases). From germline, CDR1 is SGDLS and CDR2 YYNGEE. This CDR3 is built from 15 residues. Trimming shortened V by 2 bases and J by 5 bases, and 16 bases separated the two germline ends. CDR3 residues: CASSVGAGADETQYF. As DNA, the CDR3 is TGTGCCAGCAGCGTGGGCGCGGGGGCGGATGAGACCCAGTACTTC.

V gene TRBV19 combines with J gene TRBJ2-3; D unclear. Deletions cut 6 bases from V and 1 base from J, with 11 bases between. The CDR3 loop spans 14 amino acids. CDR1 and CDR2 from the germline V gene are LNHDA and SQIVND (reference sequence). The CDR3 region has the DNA TGTGCCAGTAGCTCTTTATTAGGCACAGATACGCAGTATTTT. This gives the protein CASSSLLGTDTQYF.

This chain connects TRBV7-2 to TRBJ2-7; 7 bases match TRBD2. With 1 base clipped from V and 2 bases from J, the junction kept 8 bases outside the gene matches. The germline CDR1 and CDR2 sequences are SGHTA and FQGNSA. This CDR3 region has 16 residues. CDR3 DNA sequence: TGTGCCAGCAGCTTAGTTTCGGTAGCGGGTACCTACGAGCAGTACTTC. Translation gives CASSLVSVAGTYEQYF.

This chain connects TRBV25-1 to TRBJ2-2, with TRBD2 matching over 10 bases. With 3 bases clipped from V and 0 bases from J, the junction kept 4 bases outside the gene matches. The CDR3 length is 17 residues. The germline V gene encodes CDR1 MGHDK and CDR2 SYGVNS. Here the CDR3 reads CASSEASGRPNTGELFF. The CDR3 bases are TGTGCCAGCAGTGAGGCTAGCGGGAGACCGAACACCGGGGAGCTGTTTTTT. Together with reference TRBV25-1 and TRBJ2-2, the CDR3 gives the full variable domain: EADIYQTPRYLVIGTGKKITLECSQTMGHDKMYWYQQDPGMELHLIHYSYGVNSTEKGDLSSESTVSRIRTEHFPLTLESARPSHTSQYLCASSEASGRPNTGELFFGEGSRLTVL.

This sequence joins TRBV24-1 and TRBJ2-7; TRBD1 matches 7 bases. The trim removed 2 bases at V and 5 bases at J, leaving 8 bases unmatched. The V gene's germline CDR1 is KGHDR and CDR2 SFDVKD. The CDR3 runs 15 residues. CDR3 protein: CATSDSRTGADEQYF. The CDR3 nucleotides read TGTGCCACCAGTGATTCCCGAACAGGGGCGGACGAGCAGTACTTC.

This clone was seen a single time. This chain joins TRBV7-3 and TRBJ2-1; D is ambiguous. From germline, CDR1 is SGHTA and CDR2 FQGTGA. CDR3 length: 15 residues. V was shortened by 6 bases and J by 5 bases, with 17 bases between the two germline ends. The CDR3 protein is CASSSRVASNNEQFF. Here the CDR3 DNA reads TGTGCCAGCAGTTCCCGGGTAGCTTCTAACAATGAGCAGTTCTTC.

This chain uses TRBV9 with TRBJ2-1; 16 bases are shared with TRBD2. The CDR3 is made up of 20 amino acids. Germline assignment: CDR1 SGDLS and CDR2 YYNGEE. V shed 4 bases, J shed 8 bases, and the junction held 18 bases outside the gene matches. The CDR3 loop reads CASSSHHPGLAGGPGDEQFF. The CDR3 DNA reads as TGTGCCAGCAGCTCCCACCACCCGGGACTAGCGGGAGGGCCTGGGGATGAGCAGTTCTTC.

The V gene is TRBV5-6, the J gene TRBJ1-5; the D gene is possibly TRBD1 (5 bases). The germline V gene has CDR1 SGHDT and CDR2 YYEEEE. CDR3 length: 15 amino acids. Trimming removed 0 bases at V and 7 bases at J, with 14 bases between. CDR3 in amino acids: CASSLAQGSMQPQHF. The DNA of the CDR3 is TGTGCCAGCAGCTTGGCCCAGGGATCAATGCAGCCCCAGCATTTT.

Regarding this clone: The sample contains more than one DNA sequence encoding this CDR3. The DNA for the CDR3 is TGTGCCAGCAGCGCGGGATTAAACACCGGGGAGCTGTTTTTT. Its translation is CASSAGLNTGELFF. The rearrangement uses TRBV7-3 and TRBJ2-2; D may be TRBD2 (6 bases). The CDR3 totals 14 residues. The germline gives CDR1 SGHTA, CDR2 FQGTGA. V was cut by 5 bases and J by 2 bases, with 9 bases left in between.

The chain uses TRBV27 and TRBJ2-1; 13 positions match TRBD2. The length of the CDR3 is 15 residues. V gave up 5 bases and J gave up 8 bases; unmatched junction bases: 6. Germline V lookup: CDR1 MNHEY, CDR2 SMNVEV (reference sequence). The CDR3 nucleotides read TGTGCCAGCAGTCACGGGACTAGCGGGACTGATGAGCAGTTCTTC. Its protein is CASSHGTSGTDEQFF.

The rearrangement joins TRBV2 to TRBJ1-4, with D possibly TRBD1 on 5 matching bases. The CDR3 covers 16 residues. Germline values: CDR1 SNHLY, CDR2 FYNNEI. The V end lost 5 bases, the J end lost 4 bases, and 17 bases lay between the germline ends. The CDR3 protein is CASSPSGRGLNEKLFF. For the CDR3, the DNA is TGTGCCAGCAGTCCGTCGGGGCGGGGTCTTAATGAAAAACTGTTTTTT.

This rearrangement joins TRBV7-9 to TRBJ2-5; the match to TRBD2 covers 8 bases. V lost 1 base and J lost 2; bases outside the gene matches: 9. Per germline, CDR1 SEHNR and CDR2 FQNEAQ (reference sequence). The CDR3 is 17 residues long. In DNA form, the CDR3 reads TGTGCCAGCAGCTTAGGAGCGGGAGAATCGGGGCAAGAGACCCAGTACTTC. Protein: CASSLGAGESGQETQYF.

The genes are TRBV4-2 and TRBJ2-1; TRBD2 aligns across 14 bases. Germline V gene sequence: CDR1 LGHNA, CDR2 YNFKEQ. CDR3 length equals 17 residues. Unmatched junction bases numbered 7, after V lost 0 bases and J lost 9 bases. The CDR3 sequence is CASSQDKGLAGGSEQFF. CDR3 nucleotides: TGTGCCAGCAGCCAAGATAAAGGACTAGCGGGAGGTAGTGAGCAGTTCTTC.